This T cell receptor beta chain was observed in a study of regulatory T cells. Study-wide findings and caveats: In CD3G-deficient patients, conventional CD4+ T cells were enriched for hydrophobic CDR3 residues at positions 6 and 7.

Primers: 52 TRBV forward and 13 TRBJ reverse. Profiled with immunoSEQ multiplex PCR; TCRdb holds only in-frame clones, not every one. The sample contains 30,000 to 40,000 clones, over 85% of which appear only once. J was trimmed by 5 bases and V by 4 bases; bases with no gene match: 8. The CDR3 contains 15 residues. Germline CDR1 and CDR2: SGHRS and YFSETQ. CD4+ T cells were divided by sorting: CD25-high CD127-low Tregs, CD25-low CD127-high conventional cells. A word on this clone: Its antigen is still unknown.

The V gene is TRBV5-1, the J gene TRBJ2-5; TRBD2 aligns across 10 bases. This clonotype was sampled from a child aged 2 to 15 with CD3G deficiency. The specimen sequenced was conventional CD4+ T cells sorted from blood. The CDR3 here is CASSPGLTSGETQYF. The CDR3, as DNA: TGCGCCAGCAGCCCAGGACTGACTAGCGGGGAGACCCAGTACTTC.